This note documents a single T cell receptor (beta chain) sequence. The authors' processing: Estimates of nucleated cell counts were drawn from the amplification of reference gene primers. Assay: immunoSEQ multiplex PCR; the TCRdb copy retains only in-frame clones and omits some. V and J calls and clone size are those listed in that table; D and trimming were worked out from the DNA. The sample has 210,000 or so clones; about four fifths are singletons. This sample was included in a study of blood T cell repertoires in COVID-19. Study summary: Both acute and convalescent COVID-19 samples were obtained from the United States, Italy and Spain. T cells, B-cell-depleted T cells, or PBMCs supplied cDNA or gDNA.

V lost 5 bases and J 1 base, leaving 12 bases between the germline ends. Germline V CDR1 and CDR2: SGHRS, YFSETQ. This CDR3 spans 14 amino acids. Source material: peripheral blood. This rearrangement joins TRBV5-1 to TRBJ1-2; D may be TRBD1 (5 bases). This TCR was sampled from a woman aged 40 to 50 with acute or convalescent COVID-19. The CDR3 sequence is CASRDHRFNYGYTF. The CDR3, as DNA: TGCGCCAGCAGGGACCACAGGTTTAACTATGGCTACACCTTC.